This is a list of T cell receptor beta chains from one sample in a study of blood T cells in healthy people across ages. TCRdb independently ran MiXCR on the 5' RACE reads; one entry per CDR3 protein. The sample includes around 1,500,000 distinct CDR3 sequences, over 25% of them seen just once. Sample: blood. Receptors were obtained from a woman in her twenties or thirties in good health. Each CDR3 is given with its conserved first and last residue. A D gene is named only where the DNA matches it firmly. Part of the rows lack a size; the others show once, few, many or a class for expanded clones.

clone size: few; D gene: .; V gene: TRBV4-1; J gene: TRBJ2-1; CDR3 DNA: TGCGCCAGCAGCCAAGAGCGAGCGGCCAGCTCTTACAATGAGCAGTTCTTC; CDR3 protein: CASSQERAASSYNEQFF
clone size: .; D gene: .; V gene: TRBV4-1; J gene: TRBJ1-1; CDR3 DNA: TGCGCCAGCAGCATAAGCGGGACGGTGAACACTGAAGCTTTCTTT; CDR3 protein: CASSISGTVNTEAFF
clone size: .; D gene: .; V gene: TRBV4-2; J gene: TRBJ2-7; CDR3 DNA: TGTGCCAGCAGCCACCCCGAGGGGGGGCTTTCGGTCAAGCAGTACTTC; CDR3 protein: CASSHPEGGLSVKQYF
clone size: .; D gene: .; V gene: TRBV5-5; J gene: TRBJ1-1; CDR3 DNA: TGTGCCAGCAGCTTGGCCGGGCAGTCCATAATGAACACTGAAGCTTTCTTT; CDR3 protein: CASSLAGQSIMNTEAFF
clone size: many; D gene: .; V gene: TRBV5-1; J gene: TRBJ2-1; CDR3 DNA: TGCGCCAGCAGCTCCGGACAGCCCTCGGTCAATGAGCAGTTCTTC; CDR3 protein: CASSSGQPSVNEQFF
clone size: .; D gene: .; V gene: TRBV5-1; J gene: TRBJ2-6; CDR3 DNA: TGCGCCAGCAGCTCGACCCCTGGGGCCAACGTCCTGACTTTC; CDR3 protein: CASSSTPGANVLTF
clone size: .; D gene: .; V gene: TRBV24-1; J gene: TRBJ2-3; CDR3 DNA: TGTGCCACCAGTGAGGATTACGGACCGGCGCAGTATTTT; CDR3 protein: CATSEDYGPAQYF
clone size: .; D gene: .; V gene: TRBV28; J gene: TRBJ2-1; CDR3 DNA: TGTGCCAGCAGTACCCCGGGAGTTGGCAATGAGCAGTTCTTC; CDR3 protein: CASSTPGVGNEQFF
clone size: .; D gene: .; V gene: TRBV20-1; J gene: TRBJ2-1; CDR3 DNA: TGTGCCTGGAGAGGTGTGGATGAGCAGTTCTTC; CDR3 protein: CAWRGVDEQFF
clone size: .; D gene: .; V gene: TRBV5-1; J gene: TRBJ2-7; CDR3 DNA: TGCGCCAGCAGCTTGGGACTGGCGGCTAGGGGCTACGAGCAGTACTTC; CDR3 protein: CASSLGLAARGYEQYF
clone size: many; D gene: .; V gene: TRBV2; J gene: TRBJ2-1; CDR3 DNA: TGTGCCAGCAGTGAACTCTCGTCCGGGGATGAGCAGTTCTTC; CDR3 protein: CASSELSSGDEQFF
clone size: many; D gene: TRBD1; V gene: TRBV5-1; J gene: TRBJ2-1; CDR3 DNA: TGCGCCAGCAGCTCACGACAGGGCGGGTCCAATGAGCAGTTCTTC; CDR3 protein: CASSSRQGGSNEQFF
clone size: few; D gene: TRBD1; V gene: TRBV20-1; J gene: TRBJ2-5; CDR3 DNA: TGCAGTGCTAGCAACAGGGGGCGCGGTTGGAACCAAGAGACCCAGTACTTC; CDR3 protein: CSASNRGRGWNQETQYF
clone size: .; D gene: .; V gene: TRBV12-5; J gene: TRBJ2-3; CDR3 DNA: TGTGCTAGTGGTTTGGACATAGATACGCAGTATTTT; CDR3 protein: CASGLDIDTQYF
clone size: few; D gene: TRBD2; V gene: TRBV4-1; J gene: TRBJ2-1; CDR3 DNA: TGCGCCAGCAGCCCGCATTTTAGGGTTGCGGGAGGGCCGGACAATGAGCAGTTCTTC; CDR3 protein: CASSPHFRVAGGPDNEQFF
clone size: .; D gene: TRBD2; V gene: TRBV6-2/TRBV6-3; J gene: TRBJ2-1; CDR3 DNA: TGTGCCAGCAGGGTCCTAGCGGGAGGGAACAATGAGCAGTTCTTC; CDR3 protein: CASRVLAGGNNEQFF
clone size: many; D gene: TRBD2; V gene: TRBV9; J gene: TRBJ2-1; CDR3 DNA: TGTGCCAGCAGCGGCCCGCCTGCGGGGGGCCTCTACAATGAGCAGTTCTTC; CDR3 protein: CASSGPPAGGLYNEQFF
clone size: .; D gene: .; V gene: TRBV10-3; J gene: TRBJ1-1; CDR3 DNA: TGTGCCATCAAGGACAGCACTGAAGCTTTCTTT; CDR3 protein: CAIKDSTEAFF
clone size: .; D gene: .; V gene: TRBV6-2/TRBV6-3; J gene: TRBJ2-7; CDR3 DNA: TGTGCCAGCAGTTCCGGGACTCTAATCAGGGGACCCGAGCAGTACTTC; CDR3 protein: CASSSGTLIRGPEQYF
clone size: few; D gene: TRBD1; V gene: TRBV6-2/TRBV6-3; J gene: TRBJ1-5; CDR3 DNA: TGTGCCAGCAGAAGACAGGGGGGTCAGCCCCAGCATTTT; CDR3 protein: CASRRQGGQPQHF
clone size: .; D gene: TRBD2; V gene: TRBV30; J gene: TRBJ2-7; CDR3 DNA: TGTGCCTGGAGTGCCGGACTAGCGGGGGCCTACGAGCAGTACTTC; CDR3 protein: CAWSAGLAGAYEQYF
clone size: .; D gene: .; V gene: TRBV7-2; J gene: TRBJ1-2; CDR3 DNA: TGTGCCAGCAGCCTCGCCACAGGGACCGGGGCCTATGGCTACACCTTC; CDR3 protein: CASSLATGTGAYGYTF
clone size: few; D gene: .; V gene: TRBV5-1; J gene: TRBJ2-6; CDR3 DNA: TGCGCCAGCAGCTCTCCGAGGGCTGGGGCCAACGTCCTGACTTTC; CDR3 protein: CASSSPRAGANVLTF
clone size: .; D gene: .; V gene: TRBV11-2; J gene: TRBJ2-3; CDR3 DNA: TGTGCCAGCAGCCGCCGGCCGGGCTTTAGAGATACGCAGTATTTT; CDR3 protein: CASSRRPGFRDTQYF
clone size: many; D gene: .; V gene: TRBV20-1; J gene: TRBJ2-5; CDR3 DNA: TGCAGTGCCCAAAAGGCAGCAGGAGAGACCCAGTACTTC; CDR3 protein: CSAQKAAGETQYF
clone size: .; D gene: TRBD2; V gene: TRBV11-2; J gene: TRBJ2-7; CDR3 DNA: TGTGCCTGCAGCGGGACTAGCGGGATTCCCGAGCAGTACTTC; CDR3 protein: CACSGTSGIPEQYF
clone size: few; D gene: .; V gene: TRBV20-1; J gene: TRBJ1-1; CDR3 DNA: TGCAGTGCTAGAGGTTCGGAGAGGGGGAACACTGAAGCTTTCTTT; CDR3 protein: CSARGSERGNTEAFF
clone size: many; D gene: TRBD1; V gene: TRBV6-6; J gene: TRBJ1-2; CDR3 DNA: TGTGCCAGCAGTCAAAACAGGGGAGGCTACACCTTC; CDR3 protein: CASSQNRGGYTF
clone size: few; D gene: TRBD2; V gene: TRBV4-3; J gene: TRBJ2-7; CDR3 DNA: TGCGCCAGCAGCCACCGACTAGCGGGACCCGGTTCCGAGCAGTACTTC; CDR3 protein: CASSHRLAGPGSEQYF
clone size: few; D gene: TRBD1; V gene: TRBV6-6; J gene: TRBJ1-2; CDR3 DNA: TGTGCCAGCAGTTCAAGACAGGGGGCGAAGGGCTACACCTTC; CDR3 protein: CASSSRQGAKGYTF
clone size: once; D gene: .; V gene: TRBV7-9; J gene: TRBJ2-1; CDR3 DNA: TGTGCCAGCAGCTCCCCGGGAGCAGAGAGCTCCTACAATGAGCAGTTCTTC; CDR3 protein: CASSSPGAESSYNEQFF
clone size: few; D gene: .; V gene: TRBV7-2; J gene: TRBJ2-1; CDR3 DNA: TGTGCCAGCAGCTTATATCAGGGCAATGAGCAGTTCTTC; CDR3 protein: CASSLYQGNEQFF